This TCR beta chain was documented in a study of blood T cell repertoires in COVID-19 (dated by TCRdb to 2018 to 2020). With respect to the entire study: Samples from collaborators originated in the United States, Italy and Spain and spanned both the acute and convalescent phases of COVID-19. The samples were drawn from two sources: the first 160 participants of the ongoing ImmuneRACE study, and some 1,300 subjects contributed by 6 global collaborators. The dataset comprised deeply sampled blood TCRbeta repertoires from subjects exposed to, actively infected with, or recovered from COVID-19. Where available, HLA class I and class II types were taken from metadata supplied by the sample provider and were not determined by assay-based typing. A de-identified subject ID, COVID-19 status, age in years and sex were almost always included in the sample metadata. The repertoires were released in a freely available public database intended as a resource for research on the immune response to SARS-CoV-2. The prospective study material was composed of cDNA or gDNA derived from T cells, B-cell-depleted T cells, or PBMCs. The paper's findings and limits, for the study overall: How much clinical and demographic metadata was included differed by source and by participant, and the metadata was provided uncurated.

V loses 5 bases at its end and J loses 5 bases; junction bases beyond the gene matches: 9. CDR1 LNHDA and CDR2 SQIVND are derived from the germline V gene (reference sequence). Measured from the cysteine to the phenylalanine, the CDR3 is 15 residues long. The only DNA kept is the CDR3, 45 bases in frame from the first base. Worth noting for this clone: Its antigen remains undetermined. One base away there is no much larger clone; base qualities are not given.

The collaborating institutions used their own protocols to collect whole blood in K2EDTA tubes. Collaborator samples were shipped for TCRbeta analysis as frozen whole blood, isolated PBMCs, or DNA extracted from either sample type. The immunoSEQ Assay, a bias-controlled multiplex PCR, was used to amplify TCRbeta CDR3 regions from genomic DNA. As for how the authors treated the data: Nucleated cell counts per sample were estimated from amplification of reference gene primers within the assay. To quantify the absolute abundance of each unique TCRbeta CDR3 rearrangement, sequence reads were collapsed and filtered. Productive Simpson clonality was computed per sample as the square root of Simpson's diversity index over productive rearrangements. This is the immuneACCESS table as TCRdb keeps it, with only in-frame sequences that have V and J called. A part of the clones is gone; compared with another copy, unresolved V genes explain less than half, and the rest is unexplained. That table gives V, J and clone size, and the DNA gave D and trimming. For this sample there are nearly 55,000 clones; over 70% appear just once. The ten most abundant clones make up 14% to 15% of the sample.

The rearranged segments are TRBV19 and TRBJ1-2; TRBD1 lines up with 9 middle nucleotides. The clonotype was recovered from a human donor with active or convalescent COVID-19. The donor label of this sample is uncertain. Sequences were obtained from peripheral blood. This receptor has the CDR3 CASSRWTGAEYGYTF. In nucleotides, the sequence is TGTGCCAGTAGTCGCTGGACAGGGGCGGAGTATGGCTACACCTTC.